Each of the 29 T cell receptor beta chains below was sequenced from the same sample in a study of shared clonotypes between healthy human individuals. Produced via immunoSEQ multiplex PCR; TCRdb's table is partial and in-frame only. Among some 1,900,000 clones, about 95% were seen once, and the ten largest hold roughly 1.2%. Only CD45RO-negative cells positively selected for CCR7 counted as naive CD8 cells, so terminally differentiated effector memory CD45RA+ cells were excluded. Material for sequencing was naive CD8+ T cells sorted from blood. These receptors were taken from a man younger than 30 in good health.

The CDR3 DNA sequence: TGTGCCAGCACGTTCGACCCGGGACAGGGTGGGGGCGAGCAGTACTTC. It translates to CASTFDPGQGGGEQYF. The chain has TRBV2 and TRBJ2-7; TRBD1 matches at 9 bases. Germline V lookup: CDR1 SNHLY, CDR2 FYNNEI. The length of the CDR3 is 16 residues. J was trimmed by 6 bases and V by 7 bases; bases with no gene match: 16.

V is TRBV6-5 and J is TRBJ2-7; D tentatively fits TRBD1 or TRBD2 (5 bases each). In germline, CDR1 is MNHEY, CDR2 SVGAGI. With 4 bases removed from V and 5 bases from J, the gap between germline ends came to 12 bases. There are 13 residues in the CDR3. The chain's CDR3 is CASSSGWGNEQYF. The DNA for the CDR3 is TGTGCCAGCAGTTCCGGGTGGGGGAACGAGCAGTACTTC.

The V call is TRBV29-1, the J call TRBJ2-1, with a tentative D call TRBD1 (5 bases). The CDR3 has 13 amino acids. Looked up from germline, CDR1 is SQVTM and CDR2 is ANQGSEA. V lost 4 bases to trimming and J lost 9 bases, with 16 bases between them. CDR3: CSVAQGFGPEQFF. The CDR3 nucleotides read TGCAGCGTTGCGCAGGGTTTCGGCCCTGAGCAGTTCTTC.

This rearrangement joins TRBV25-1 to TRBJ2-7; TRBD1 or TRBD2 may be the D gene (6 bases each). Germline CDR1 and CDR2: MGHDK and SYGVNS. This CDR3 contains 16 residues. Trimming removed 3 bases from V and 0 bases from J, with 15 bases in between. CDR3: CASSEPAGGSSYEQYF. The CDR3 DNA is TGTGCCAGCAGTGAGCCTGCCGGGGGCAGCTCCTACGAGCAGTACTTC.

CDR3 amino acids: CASRPADRGFKEQYF. The DNA for the CDR3 is TGTGCCAGCAGACCTGCAGACAGGGGGTTCAAGGAGCAGTACTTC. This chain joins TRBV27 and TRBJ2-7, with 9 bases aligning to TRBD1. The CDR3 spans 15 residues. V lost 6 bases and J lost 7; bases outside the gene matches: 13. Germline lookup yields CDR1 MNHEY and CDR2 SMNVEV (reference sequence).

The V gene is TRBV10-1, the J gene TRBJ2-1; 11 nucleotides agree with TRBD2. This CDR3 is built from 15 residues. The V gene end was trimmed by 2 bases and the J gene end by 8 bases; junction bases not matched to a gene: 5. Looked up from germline, CDR1 is WNHNN and CDR2 is SYGVQD (reference sequence). CDR3 bases: TGCGCCAGCAGTGAGGCTAGCGGGGGGATCGATGAGCAGTTCTTC. Its translation is CASSEASGGIDEQFF.

The gene calls are TRBV7-9 and TRBJ2-1; 9 bases map to TRBD1. The CDR3 is 17 amino acids. V dropped 4 bases and J dropped 2; count of bases not matched to a gene: 9. CDR1 and CDR2 (germline): SEHNR, FQNEAQ (reference sequence). The CDR3 sequence: CASSSNRGRGPYNEQFF. The CDR3 DNA sequence: TGTGCCAGCAGCTCGAACAGGGGGCGAGGACCCTACAATGAGCAGTTCTTC.

On this clone itself: The sample holds other DNA sequences that translate to the same CDR3. The chain has TRBV11-2 and TRBJ2-7, with D perhaps matching TRBD1 or TRBD2 (5 bases each). The V end lost 1 base, the J end lost 5 bases, and 9 bases lay between the germline ends. The CDR3 consists of 13 residues. Germline-derived CDR1 and CDR2 are SGHAT and FQNNGV. CDR3 in amino acids: CASSLAGSDEQYF. CDR3 DNA: TGTGCCAGCAGCTTAGCAGGGAGCGACGAGCAGTACTTC.

The rearrangement links TRBV27 to TRBJ2-3; D is unclear. The CDR3 contains 16 residues. The V end lost 3 bases, the J end lost 0 bases, and 13 bases lay between the germline ends. Germline CDR1 is MNHEY and CDR2 is SMNVEV (reference sequence). DNA of the CDR3: TGTGCCAGCAGTTTTCGGGCGGTAATTAGCACAGATACGCAGTATTTT. This encodes CASSFRAVISTDTQYF.

The chain combines TRBV28 with TRBJ1-5; D ambiguous. V lost 7 bases and J 6 bases, leaving 13 bases between the germline ends. Germline assignment: CDR1 MDHEN and CDR2 SYDVKM. The CDR3 loop spans 13 amino acids. The CDR3 loop is CASTPSDGQPQHF. CDR3 DNA sequence: TGTGCCAGCACCCCATCTGATGGTCAGCCCCAGCATTTT.

The rearrangement links TRBV5-6 to TRBJ2-7, with TRBD1 identical over 10 bases. V was pared by 3 bases and J by 2 bases, with 8 bases of the junction left unmatched. The CDR3 extends over 16 amino acids. Germline V CDR1 and CDR2: SGHDT, YYEEEE. CDR3 sequence: CASSSFGTGETYEQYF. The CDR3, as DNA: TGTGCCAGCAGCTCGTTCGGGACAGGGGAAACCTACGAGCAGTACTTC.

A note on this clone: One junction end disagrees with the germline gene, perhaps due to a read error. V is TRBV5-4 and J is TRBJ1-4; D is possibly TRBD1 (5 bases). Germline CDR1 SGHNT, CDR2 YYREEE (reference sequence). CDR3 length: 14 amino acids. Here the CDR3 reads CASSWGGTDEKLFF. The CDR3 DNA reads TGTGCCAGCAGCTGGGGGGGAACTGATGAAAAACTGTTTTTT.

This clone showed up just once. The V and J genes are TRBV27 and TRBJ2-7, with 11 nucleotides matching TRBD2. Per germline, CDR1 MNHEY and CDR2 SMNVEV (reference sequence). The CDR3 runs to 17 residues. The V segment lost 5 bases and the J segment 3 bases; nucleotides outside the gene matches: 12. CDR3 DNA: TGTGCCAGCAGTCCTTATCCCCCGGGACTAGCGGACTACGAGCAGTACTTC. Translating it yields CASSPYPPGLADYEQYF.

V is TRBV4-1 and J is TRBJ2-7; TRBD1 matches 7 bases. V dropped 3 bases and J dropped 7; count of bases not matched to a gene: 12. The CDR3 runs 15 residues. Germline values: CDR1 MGHRA, CDR2 YSYEKL. The CDR3 nucleotides read TGCGCCAGCAGCCACCCTAGGACAGGAGGATCTGAGCAGTACTTC. Translating gives CASSHPRTGGSEQYF.

This clone was observed once. The CDR3 coding sequence is TGTGCCAGCAGCTTAGCGCTAGCGGGGACTCCCCCGTTCTTC. Translated, it gives CASSLALAGTPPFF. This chain connects TRBV11-1 to TRBJ2-1, with TRBD2 matching 9 bases. CDR1 is SGHAT, CDR2 FQDESV, per germline (reference sequence). V was pared by 0 bases and J by 15 bases, with 9 bases of the junction left unmatched. This CDR3 spans 14 amino acids. Full variable domain (rest looked up from reference TRBV11-1 and TRBJ2-1): EAEVAQSPRYKITEKSQAVAFWCDPISGHATLYWYRQILGQGPELLVQFQDESVVDDSQLPKDRFSAERLKGVDSTLKIQPAELGDSAMYLCASSLALAGTPPFFGPGTRLTVL.

The chain carries TRBV27 and TRBJ2-2; D is unresolved. V lost 2 bases and J lost 2, with 6 bases in between. There are 14 residues in the CDR3. Germline values: CDR1 MNHEY, CDR2 SMNVEV (reference sequence). CDR3 region: CASSLVTNTGELFF. In nucleotides, the CDR3 is TGTGCCAGCAGTTTAGTGACAAACACCGGGGAGCTGTTTTTT.

The rearrangement uses TRBV19 and TRBJ1-6, with 7 positions matching TRBD1. The CDR3 length is 17 residues. V lost 3 bases to trimming and J lost 5 bases; unmatched junction nucleotides: 10. Per the germline V gene, CDR1 is LNHDA and CDR2 is SQIVND (reference sequence). This CDR3 is CASSILPGQIHNSPLHF. The CDR3 region has the DNA TGTGCCAGTAGTATTCTCCCGGGACAGATACATAATTCACCCCTCCACTTT.

V is TRBV13 and J is TRBJ2-5; TRBD1 matches at 12 bases. J lost 4 bases, V lost 5 bases, and 11 bases had no gene match. Per germline, CDR1 PRHDT and CDR2 FYEKMQ (reference sequence). The CDR3 runs to 17 residues. The CDR3 region has the DNA TGTGCCAGCAGCCGAACCAACCGGGACAGGGGGCGAGAGACCCAGTACTTC. As protein: CASSRTNRDRGRETQYF. Using reference TRBV13 and TRBJ2-5 for the parts outside the CDR3, the full variable domain is AAGVIQSPRHLIKEKRETATLKCYPIPRHDTVYWYQQGPGQDPQFLISFYEKMQSDKGSIPDRFSAQQFSDYHSELNMSSLELGDSALYFCASSRTNRDRGRETQYFGPGTRLLVL.

V gene TRBV6-6 combines with J gene TRBJ2-1, with D hard to call. There are 11 residues in the CDR3. Germline values: CDR1 MNHNY, CDR2 SVGAGI (reference sequence). Deletions cut 6 bases from V and 8 bases from J, with 8 bases between. CDR3 sequence: CASSGSYEQFF. CDR3 DNA: TGTGCCAGCAGCGGTAGCTATGAGCAGTTCTTC.

This chain joins TRBV4-1 and TRBJ1-5; D remains unclear. Trimming left V 2 bases short and J 0 bases short, with 11 bases between. Germline loops: CDR1 MGHRA, CDR2 YSYEKL. The CDR3 has 16 amino acids. CDR3 in DNA: TGCGCCAGCAGCCAATGGGCCCTGGGTAGCAATCAGCCCCAGCATTTT. It specifies CASSQWALGSNQPQHF.

The genes are TRBV6-5 and TRBJ2-7; no definite D call. CDR1 MNHEY and CDR2 SVGAGI come from the germline V gene. V was shortened by 7 bases and J by 7 bases, with 14 bases between the two germline ends. The CDR3 consists of 12 residues. The CDR3 DNA sequence: TGTGCCAGCACCTTAGGGTCAGGTGAGCAGTACTTC. Translated, it gives CASTLGSGEQYF.

On this clone: Other DNA sequences in this specimen translate into the identical CDR3. V gene TRBV19 combines with J gene TRBJ2-7, with 7 bases identical to TRBD1. Germline lookup yields CDR1 LNHDA and CDR2 SQIVND (reference sequence). The CDR3 has 13 residues. V lost 6 bases and J lost 4; bases outside the gene matches: 6. The CDR3 here is CASSPTGIYEQYF. CDR3 bases: TGTGCCAGTAGCCCGACAGGGATATACGAGCAGTACTTC.

The V call is TRBV6-1, the J call TRBJ1-5; D is possibly TRBD1 (5 bases). Trimming shortened V by 4 bases and J by 0 bases, and 16 bases separated the two germline ends. Germline CDR1 is MNHNS and CDR2 is SASEGT. The CDR3 contains 17 residues. For the CDR3, the DNA is TGTGCCAGCAGTGGGACACCTTCCATTTATAGCAATCAGCCCCAGCATTTT. It encodes CASSGTPSIYSNQPQHF.

The chain uses TRBV13 and TRBJ2-3, with D perhaps matching TRBD1 (6 bases). The CDR3 has 13 amino acids. The germline gives CDR1 PRHDT, CDR2 FYEKMQ (reference sequence). The V gene lost 5 bases and the J gene lost 4 bases, with 10 bases spanning the gap. CDR3 in DNA: TGTGCCAGCAGCGTCACAGGGTCAGATACGCAGTATTTT. Translated: CASSVTGSDTQYF.

The V call is TRBV11-2, the J call TRBJ2-7; 7 positions agree with TRBD1. Germline-derived CDR1 and CDR2 are SGHAT and FQNNGV. There are 13 residues in the CDR3. V gave up 4 bases and J gave up 6 bases; unmatched junction bases: 6. The DNA for the CDR3 is TGTGCCAGCAGCTCCGGGACAGCTACCGAGCAGTACTTC. Protein: CASSSGTATEQYF.

There are a few counts of this clone. The same CDR3 also results from other DNA sequences found in this sample. The J gene is TRBJ2-7, the V gene TRBV19; 10 bases are shared with TRBD1. The CDR3 extends over 14 amino acids. From germline, CDR1 is LNHDA and CDR2 SQIVND (reference sequence). V lost 5 bases and J lost 2; bases outside the gene matches: 3. The DNA of the CDR3 is TGTGCCAGTAGTCCCGGACAGGGGGCCTACGAGCAGTACTTC. It is translated as CASSPGQGAYEQYF.

V usage is TRBV27 and J usage is TRBJ2-7, with 8 bases lining up with TRBD2. CDR1 and CDR2 (germline): MNHEY, SMNVEV (reference sequence). J lost 4 bases, V lost 6 bases, and 8 bases had no gene match. There are 14 residues in the CDR3. CDR3 loop: CASSAGTRGYEQYF. CDR3 nucleotide sequence: TGTGCCAGCAGCGCCGGGACTAGAGGGTACGAGCAGTACTTC.

The chain is built from TRBV2 and TRBJ2-1, with TRBD1 as a possible D gene (6 bases). Germline V gene sequence: CDR1 SNHLY, CDR2 FYNNEI. V dropped 1 base and J dropped 8 bases, with 15 bases sitting between them. This CDR3 has 15 residues. The CDR3 loop is CASSEDRVKIDEQFF. The DNA of the CDR3 is TGTGCCAGCAGTGAAGACAGGGTTAAAATCGATGAGCAGTTCTTC.

The chain has TRBV11-2 and TRBJ2-3, with 9 bases lining up with TRBD2. J gave up 4 bases and V 0 bases, and 11 bases lay outside the gene matches. Germline CDR1 SGHAT, CDR2 FQNNGV. The CDR3 loop spans 18 amino acids. The CDR3 here is CASSLDEVAGVISDTQYF. DNA of the CDR3: TGTGCCAGCAGCTTAGATGAGGTAGCGGGAGTAATTTCAGATACGCAGTATTTT.